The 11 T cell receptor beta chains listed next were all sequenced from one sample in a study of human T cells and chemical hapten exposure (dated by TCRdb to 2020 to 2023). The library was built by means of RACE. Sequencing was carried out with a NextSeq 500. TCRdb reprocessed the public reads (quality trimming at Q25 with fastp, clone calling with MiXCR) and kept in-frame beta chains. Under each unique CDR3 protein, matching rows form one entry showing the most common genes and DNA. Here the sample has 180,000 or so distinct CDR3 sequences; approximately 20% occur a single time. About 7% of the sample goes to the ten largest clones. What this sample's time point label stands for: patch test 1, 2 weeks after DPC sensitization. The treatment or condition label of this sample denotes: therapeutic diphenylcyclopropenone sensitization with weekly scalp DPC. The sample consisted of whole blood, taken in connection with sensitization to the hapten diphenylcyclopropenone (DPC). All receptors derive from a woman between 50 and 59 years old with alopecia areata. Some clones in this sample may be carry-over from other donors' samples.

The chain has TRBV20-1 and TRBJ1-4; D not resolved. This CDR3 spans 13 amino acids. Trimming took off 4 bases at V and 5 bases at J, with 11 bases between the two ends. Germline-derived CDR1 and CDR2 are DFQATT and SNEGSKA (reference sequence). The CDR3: CSANRALNEKLFF. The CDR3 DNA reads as TGCAGTGCTAACCGGGCCCTAAATGAAAAACTGTTTTTT.

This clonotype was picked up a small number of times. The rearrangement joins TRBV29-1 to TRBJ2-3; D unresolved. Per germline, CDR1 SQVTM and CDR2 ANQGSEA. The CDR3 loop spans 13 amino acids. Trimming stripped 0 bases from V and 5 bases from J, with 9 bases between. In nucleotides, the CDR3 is TGCAGCGTTGAAGAAGAGGTCGGAGATACGCAGTATTTT. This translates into CSVEEEVGDTQYF.

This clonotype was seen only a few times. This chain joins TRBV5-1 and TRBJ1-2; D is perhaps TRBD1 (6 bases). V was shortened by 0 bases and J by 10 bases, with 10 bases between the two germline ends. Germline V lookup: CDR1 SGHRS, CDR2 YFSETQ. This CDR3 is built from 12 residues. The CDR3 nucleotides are TGCGCCAGCAGCTTGGCAGGACAGACCTACACCTTC. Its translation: CASSLAGQTYTF.

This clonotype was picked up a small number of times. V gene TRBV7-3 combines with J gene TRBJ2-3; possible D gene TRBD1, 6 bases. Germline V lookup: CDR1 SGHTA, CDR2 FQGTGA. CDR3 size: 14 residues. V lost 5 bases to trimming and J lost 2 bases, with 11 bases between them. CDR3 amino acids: CASSHDRTTDTQYF. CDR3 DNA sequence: TGTGCCAGCAGCCATGACAGGACCACAGATACGCAGTATTTT.

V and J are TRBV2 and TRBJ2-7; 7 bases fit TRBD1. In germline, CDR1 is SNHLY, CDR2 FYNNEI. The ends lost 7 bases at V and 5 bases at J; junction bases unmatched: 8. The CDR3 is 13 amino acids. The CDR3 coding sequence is TGTGCCAGCATCCTACAGGGGTTCAACGAGCAGTACTTC. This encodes CASILQGFNEQYF.

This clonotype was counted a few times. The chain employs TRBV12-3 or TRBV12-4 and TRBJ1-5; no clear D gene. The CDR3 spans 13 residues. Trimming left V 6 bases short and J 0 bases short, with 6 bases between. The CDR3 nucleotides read TGTGCCAGCAGACAGAATAGCAATCAGCCCCAGCATTTT. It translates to CASRQNSNQPQHF.

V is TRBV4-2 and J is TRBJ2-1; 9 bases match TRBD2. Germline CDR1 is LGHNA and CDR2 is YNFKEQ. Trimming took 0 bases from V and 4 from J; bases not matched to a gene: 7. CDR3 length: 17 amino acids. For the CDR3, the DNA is TGTGCCAGCAGCCAAGATGGCGGGAGGGCTCGATACAATGAGCAGTTCTTC. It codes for CASSQDGGRARYNEQFF.

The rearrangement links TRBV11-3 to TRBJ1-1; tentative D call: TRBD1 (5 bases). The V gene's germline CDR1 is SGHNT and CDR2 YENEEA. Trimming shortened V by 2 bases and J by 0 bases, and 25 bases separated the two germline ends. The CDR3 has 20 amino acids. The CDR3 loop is CASSLPYHSGRTTMNTEAFF. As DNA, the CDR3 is TGTGCCAGCAGCTTACCATATCACTCGGGACGGACGACTATGAACACTGAAGCTTTCTTT.

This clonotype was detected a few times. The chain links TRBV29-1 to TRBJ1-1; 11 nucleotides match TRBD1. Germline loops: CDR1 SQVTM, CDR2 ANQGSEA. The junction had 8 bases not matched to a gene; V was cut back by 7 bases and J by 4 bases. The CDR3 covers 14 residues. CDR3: CSGWTGGDGTEAFF. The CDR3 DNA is TGCAGCGGCTGGACAGGGGGCGATGGCACTGAAGCTTTCTTT.

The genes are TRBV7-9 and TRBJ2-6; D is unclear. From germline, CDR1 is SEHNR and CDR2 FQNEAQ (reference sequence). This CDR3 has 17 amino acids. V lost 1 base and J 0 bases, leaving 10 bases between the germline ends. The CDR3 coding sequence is TGTGCCAGCAGCTTAGAGTTGGGATACTCTGGGGCCAACGTCCTGACTTTC. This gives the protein CASSLELGYSGANVLTF.

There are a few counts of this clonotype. CDR3 residues: CASSTITGSDEAFF. As DNA, the CDR3 is TGTGCCAGCTCGACTATTACAGGGTCGGATGAAGCTTTCTTT. The chain links TRBV18 to TRBJ1-1; D perhaps matches TRBD1 (6 bases). V lost 6 bases, J lost 7 bases, and 18 bases lay in between. Germline V gene sequence: CDR1 KGHSH, CDR2 LQKENI. The CDR3 is made up of 14 amino acids.